The rows below give T cell receptor beta chains drawn from one sample of a study of T-cell reconstitution after alpha-beta-depleted transplantation in children. TCRdb itself ran the PCR reads through MiXCR, one entry per CDR3 protein. In the table there are about 590,000 distinct CDR3 sequences, over 10% of which are singletons. The specimen was PBMCs, mostly from graft donor cells, collected 360 days after TCRalphabeta/CD19-depleted stem cell transplant. These receptors were obtained from a male patient under 18 who had a stem cell transplant for acute myeloid leukemia, so the T cells may come from the graft donor. Both conserved end residues are part of each CDR3. The D gene is left open where the match is weak. Where a row states a size, it is once, few, many or the class of an expanded clone; other rows omit it.

clone size,V gene,J gene,D gene,CDR3 DNA,CDR3 protein
few,TRBV5-1,TRBJ2-1,-,TGCGCCAGCAGCTTGGACTCGCGTCATGAGCAGTTCTTC,CASSLDSRHEQFF
few,TRBV5-6,TRBJ2-1,TRBD1,TGTGCCAGCAGTACAGGGGATTGGGAGCAGTTCTTC,CASSTGDWEQFF
many,TRBV4-3,TRBJ2-6,TRBD1,TGCGCCAGCAGCCTAGCACAGGGGATGCTTTCTGGGGCCAACGTCCTGACTTTC,CASSLAQGMLSGANVLTF
-,TRBV13,TRBJ1-1,TRBD1,TGTGCCAGCAGCGAGGGGACAGCTGAAGCTTTCTTT,CASSEGTAEAFF
many,TRBV14,TRBJ2-5,TRBD2,TGTGCCAGCAGCCCGGGACTAGCGGGAGCGGGGACCCAGTACTTC,CASSPGLAGAGTQYF
many,TRBV15,TRBJ2-3,-,TGTGCCACCAGCAGACTCGGCACAGATACGCAGTATTTT,CATSRLGTDTQYF
-,TRBV15,TRBJ2-2,TRBD2,TGTGCCACCTCTCCCGGCGGGAGACTACATAGGGGGGAGCTGTTTTTT,CATSPGGRLHRGELFF
few,TRBV7-3,TRBJ1-1,-,TGTGCCAGCAGCTTAACAGGGTTCGGCACTGAAGCTTTCTTT,CASSLTGFGTEAFF
-,TRBV5-1,TRBJ2-7,-,TGCGCCAGCAACCGAGATGGCCGGGTCTCCTACGAGCAGTACTTC,CASNRDGRVSYEQYF
-,TRBV20-1,TRBJ2-4,-,TGCAGTGCTAGAGAAACCGAACTGACGGGTAATCCAGGGGGGGCCAAAAACATTCAGTACTTC,CSARETELTGNPGGAKNIQYF
-,TRBV28,TRBJ2-4,-,TGTGCCAGCAGTTTGGCCCCCCTTGGGTGGGCCCAAACCAAAAACATTCAGTACTTC,CASSLAPLGWAQTKNIQYF
-,TRBV5-6,TRBJ2-3,-,TGTGCCAGCAGTTTCGGGGTAGGGAACCCTAGCACAGATACGCAGTATTTT,CASSFGVGNPSTDTQYF
-,TRBV7-2,TRBJ2-5,-,TGTGCCAGCAGCCCAGGACAGTCCAGGACCCAGTACTTC,CASSPGQSRTQYF
many,TRBV12-3/TRBV12-4,TRBJ2-1,TRBD1,TGTGCCAGCAGTTTTGGGACAGGGAATGAGCAGTTCTTC,CASSFGTGNEQFF
-,TRBV7-3,TRBJ2-1,TRBD2,TGTGCCAGCAGCTGGATAGCGGGAGAAGCGAGGGAGCAGTTCTTC,CASSWIAGEAREQFF
-,TRBV11-2,TRBJ2-5,TRBD1,TGTGCCAGCAGCCGCGGACAGGGGTACGCTCGGGAGACCCAGTACTTC,CASSRGQGYARETQYF
-,TRBV7-9,TRBJ2-5,-,TGTGCCAGCAGTCAAGCGACCGACTATTCGGAGACCCAGTACTTC,CASSQATDYSETQYF
few,TRBV20-1,TRBJ2-5,-,TGCAGCACAGTAAATGGGGGAGGCCAAGAGACCCAGTACTTC,CSTVNGGGQETQYF
-,TRBV12-3/TRBV12-4,TRBJ2-7,TRBD2,TGTGCCAGCAGTTTTTATTTTAGCGGGTCGGTGGGCGAGCAGTACTTC,CASSFYFSGSVGEQYF
few,TRBV6-2/TRBV6-3,TRBJ1-5,-,TGTGCCAGCAGTTACTGGACATTAAATCAGCCCCAGCATTTT,CASSYWTLNQPQHF
many,TRBV28,TRBJ2-1,TRBD2,TGTGCCAGCAGTCCTACTCCTAGCGGGAGTGTCACCTACAATGAGCAGTTCTTC,CASSPTPSGSVTYNEQFF
few,TRBV28,TRBJ2-2,TRBD2,TGTGCCAGCAGTTTATTATCACTAGCGGCCGGGGAGCTGTTTTTT,CASSLLSLAAGELFF
few,TRBV30,TRBJ2-5,-,TGTGTCATGAACCCACCGGGACTCCTTCAAGAGACCCAGTACTTC,CVMNPPGLLQETQYF
few,TRBV5-1,TRBJ2-1,TRBD2,TGCGCCAGCAGCTTCCTAGCTAGCGGAAGCTCCTACAATGAGCAGTTCTTC,CASSFLASGSSYNEQFF
-,TRBV20-1,TRBJ2-7,-,TGCAGTGCCAGATCGGGTCTGGTACATAACTACGAGCAGTACTTC,CSARSGLVHNYEQYF
many,TRBV12-3/TRBV12-4,TRBJ2-2,-,TGTGCCAGCAGGACAACCGGGGAGCTGTTTTTT,CASRTTGELFF
few,TRBV20-1,TRBJ2-7,-,TGCAGTGCTAGAGGGTGGGGCACGGGCGAGCAGTACTTC,CSARGWGTGEQYF
once,TRBV5-1,TRBJ1-1,-,TGCGCCAGCAGCTGGGGGTGGAGGGGCTCTGAAGCTTTCTTT,CASSWGWRGSEAFF
few,TRBV28,TRBJ2-1,TRBD1,TGTGCCAGCAGTCCATTTGGGACAGGGGTCAATGAGCAGTTCTTC,CASSPFGTGVNEQFF
many,TRBV29-1,TRBJ1-1,-,TGCAGCGTCGGGTTATGGGGGGTGAACACTGAAGCTTTCTTT,CSVGLWGVNTEAFF
-,TRBV7-2,TRBJ2-3,TRBD2,TGTGCCAGCAGCATCCTTAGCGGGGGGGCCACAGATACGCAGTATTTT,CASSILSGGATDTQYF
many,TRBV28,TRBJ2-7,TRBD2,TGTGCCAGCAGCCAGACTAGCATTTCCTACGAGCAGTACTTC,CASSQTSISYEQYF
-,TRBV6-2/TRBV6-3,TRBJ2-5,-,TGTGCCAGCAGTTATAGCCCAGACCTCTTGAGGACCCAGTACTTC,CASSYSPDLLRTQYF
many,TRBV5-1,TRBJ2-6,-,TGCGCCAGCACCGTGGGGGTTGGGGCCAACGTCCTGACTTTC,CASTVGVGANVLTF
many,TRBV11-1,TRBJ2-1,TRBD1,TGTGCCAGCAGTCATTCCGGGACAGGGAAGAATGAGCAGTTCTTC,CASSHSGTGKNEQFF
few,TRBV29-1,TRBJ2-3,-,TGCAGCGTTGGGAAGATAATGACAGATACGCAGTATTTT,CSVGKIMTDTQYF
few,TRBV20-1,TRBJ2-3,-,TGCAGTGCTAGAGCCCCCGGGAAAACAGATACGCAGTATTTT,CSARAPGKTDTQYF
-,TRBV28,TRBJ1-4,-,TGTGCCAGCAGTCCCCTTCCGCCAGGGAGGGATGAAAAACTGTTTTTT,CASSPLPPGRDEKLFF
few,TRBV4-3,TRBJ2-1,-,TGCGCCAGCAGCCAAGATCGACCCACTCGCGGGATCTCCTACAATGAGCAGTTCTTC,CASSQDRPTRGISYNEQFF
-,TRBV7-3,TRBJ2-3,-,TGTGCCAGCAGCCCCGGTCAGCCCACAGATACGCAGTATTTT,CASSPGQPTDTQYF
-,TRBV20-1,TRBJ1-3,-,TGCAGTGCTAGAGATGGGGGGGGAGGAAACACCATATATTTT,CSARDGGGGNTIYF
many,TRBV25-1,TRBJ2-5,-,TGTGCCAGCAGTAAGACAGTTCAAGAGACCCAGTACTTC,CASSKTVQETQYF
many,TRBV10-3,TRBJ2-1,-,TGTGCCATCAGTGAGTCGGGGCAGAACAATGAGCAGTTCTTC,CAISESGQNNEQFF
many,TRBV12-3/TRBV12-4,TRBJ2-7,-,TGTGCCAGCAATGAAGGGGGTAGCTCCTACGAGCAGTACTTC,CASNEGGSSYEQYF
-,TRBV7-6,TRBJ2-7,-,TGTGCCAGCAGCTTAGTAGAGTTGGGGGAGCAGTACTTC,CASSLVELGEQYF
many,TRBV7-9,TRBJ2-5,-,TGTGCCAGCAAAACTTACCAAGAGACCCAGTACTTC,CASKTYQETQYF
few,TRBV5-6,TRBJ2-7,TRBD2,TGTGCCAGCAGCTTCGGACTAGCGGGAAGTAACGAGCAGTACTTC,CASSFGLAGSNEQYF
few,TRBV10-3,TRBJ2-1,TRBD2,TGTGCCATTACCGGGACTAGCGGGGCAAATGAGCAGTTCTTC,CAITGTSGANEQFF
few,TRBV12-3/TRBV12-4,TRBJ1-2,-,TGTGCCAGCAGTTTAAGGGGACCCCGATATGGCTACACCTTC,CASSLRGPRYGYTF
-,TRBV29-1,TRBJ1-4,-,TGCAGCGTTGAGAAGCCATCCCGGGAAAAACTGTTTTTT,CSVEKPSREKLFF
few,TRBV7-2,TRBJ2-1,-,TGTGCCAGCAGCCCTTACTACCCCTCCTACAATGAGCAGTTCTTC,CASSPYYPSYNEQFF
few,TRBV19,TRBJ2-1,TRBD2,TGTGCCAGTAGTAGCGGGAGGGCCTCCTACAATGAGCAGTTCTTC,CASSSGRASYNEQFF
few,TRBV20-1,TRBJ2-1,-,TGCAGTGCTAGGATCCCCGGGAATGAGCAGTTCTTC,CSARIPGNEQFF